This T cell receptor beta chain was found in a study of blood T cell repertoires in COVID-19. Across the whole study: Acute and convalescent COVID-19 samples came from the United States, Italy and Spain.

The CDR3 is made up of 12 amino acids. Per germline, CDR1 SEHNR and CDR2 FQNEAQ (reference sequence). The V and J ends lost 8 bases and 4 bases, in that order; junction bases with no gene match: 4. Using immunoSEQ multiplex PCR, the repertoire was profiled, and TCRdb retains in-frame clones only, with some absent. The table includes 150,000 to 200,000 clones, approximately 88% detected once. The clonotype was recovered from a man aged 55 to 70 with acute or convalescent COVID-19. The sequencing sample was made of peripheral blood. The rearrangement joins TRBV7-9 to TRBJ1-2; the match to TRBD1 covers 7 bases. The CDR3 DNA is TGTGCCAGCCTGCCAGGGGGCTATGGCTACACCTTC. This encodes CASLPGGYGYTF. Full variable domain (outside the CDR3, taken from reference TRBV7-9 and TRBJ1-2): DTGVSQNPRHKITKRGQNVTFRCDPISEHNRLYWYRQTLGQGPEFLTYFQNEAQLEKSRLLSDRFSAERPKGSFSTLEIQRTEQGDSAMYLCASLPGGYGYTFGSGTRLTVV.